The 3 T cell receptor beta chains listed next were all sequenced from one sample in a study of blood T cells in healthy people across ages. Together with a sample-barcoded 5' primer, a J-beta primer mix was included in a second PCR lasting about 7 to 11 cycles. From the 5' RACE reads, TCRdb called clonotypes with MiXCR, one entry per CDR3 protein. The top ten hold 15% to 18% of the sample, which has 590,000 or so distinct CDR3 sequences, roughly 30% seen once. The sequenced material came from blood. The source is an elderly woman in good health.

This clonotype appeared a few times. V is TRBV3-1 and J is TRBJ1-4; TRBD1 agrees at 9 bases. J lost 5 bases, V lost 5 bases, and 9 bases had no gene match. Germline V gives CDR1 LGHDT, CDR2 YNNKEL (reference sequence). This CDR3 contains 16 residues. As DNA, the CDR3 is TGTGCCAGCAGCACACGACAGGGGGAGGAGAATGAAAAACTGTTTTTT. Translation gives CASSTRQGEENEKLFF.

In this sample, this clonotype turned up many times. The V call is TRBV2, the J call TRBJ2-1; tentatively, D is TRBD1 (5 bases). The CDR3 spans 13 residues. Germline CDR1 and CDR2: SNHLY and FYNNEI. V lost 8 bases, J lost 3 bases, and 11 bases lay in between. CDR3 sequence reads: CASRIDSYNEQFF. In nucleotides, the CDR3 is TGTGCCAGCCGCATCGACAGCTACAATGAGCAGTTCTTC.

With respect to this clonotype: A much bigger clone sits one base away, suggesting this may be a read error. The chain is built from TRBV12-3 or TRBV12-4 and TRBJ2-3; 7 nucleotides agree with TRBD2. The CDR3 totals 12 residues. The ends lost 6 bases at V and 4 bases at J; junction bases unmatched: 1. The CDR3 loop is CASRGLADTQYF. CDR3 bases: TGTGCCAGCAGAGGACTAGCAGATACGCAGTATTTT.